The clone carrying this T cell receptor beta chain was observed a single time. People in the exposed group encountered a COVID-19 case within 2 weeks before entering the study. The entry originates in a study of blood T cell repertoires in COVID-19. Trimming at V came to 5 bases and at J to 8 bases, leaving 6 bases not matched to a gene. There are 15 residues in the CDR3. Germline assignment: CDR1 SGHNT and CDR2 YYREEE (reference sequence). The authors' processing: Estimates of nucleated cell counts were drawn from the amplification of reference gene primers. Here immunoSEQ multiplex PCR was the method, and the copy in TCRdb shows in-frame clones only, minus some. V and J calls plus clone size are reproduced from that table; the DNA served to infer D and trimming. The table lists 280,000 or so clones, about 90% of them singletons.

The TCR comes from a woman between 50 and 59 years old who had been exposed to COVID-19. The gene calls are TRBV5-4 and TRBJ1-6; TRBD1 agrees at 11 bases. The sequencing input was PBMCs or T cells enriched from blood (not recorded which). This chain's CDR3 is CASRVGQGDHSPLHF. The CDR3 DNA reads TGTGCCAGCAGAGTGGGACAGGGGGACCATTCACCCCTCCACTTT.